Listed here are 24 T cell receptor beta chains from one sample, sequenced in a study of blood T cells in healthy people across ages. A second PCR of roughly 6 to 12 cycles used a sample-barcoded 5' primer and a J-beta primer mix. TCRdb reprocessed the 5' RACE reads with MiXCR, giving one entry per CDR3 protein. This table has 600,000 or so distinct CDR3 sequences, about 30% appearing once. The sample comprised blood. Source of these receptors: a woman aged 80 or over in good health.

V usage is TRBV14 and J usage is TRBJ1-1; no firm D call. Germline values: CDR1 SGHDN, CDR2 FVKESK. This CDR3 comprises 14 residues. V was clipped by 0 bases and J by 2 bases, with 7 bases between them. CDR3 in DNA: TGTGCCAGCAGCCAAGATCGCCGAAACACTGAAGCTTTCTTT. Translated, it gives CASSQDRRNTEAFF.

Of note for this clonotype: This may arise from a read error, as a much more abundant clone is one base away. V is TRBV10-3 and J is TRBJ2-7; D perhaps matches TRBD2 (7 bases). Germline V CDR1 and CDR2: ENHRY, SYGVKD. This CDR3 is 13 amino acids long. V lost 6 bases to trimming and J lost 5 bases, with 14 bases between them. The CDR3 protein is CAISRDGGHEQYF. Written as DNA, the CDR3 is TGTGCCATCAGCCGGGACGGGGGGCACGAGCAGTACTTC.

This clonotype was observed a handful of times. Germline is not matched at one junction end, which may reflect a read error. CDR3 sequence: CARSVGVFAGGRSNTDTQYF. CDR3 sequence (DNA): TGTGCCAGAAGCGTAGGGGTCTTCGCGGGGGGGAGATCGAACACAGATACGCAGTATTTT. The V call is TRBV9, the J call TRBJ2-3; 9 nucleotides agree with TRBD2. CDR1 is SGDLS, CDR2 YYNGEE, per germline. The CDR3 has 20 residues.

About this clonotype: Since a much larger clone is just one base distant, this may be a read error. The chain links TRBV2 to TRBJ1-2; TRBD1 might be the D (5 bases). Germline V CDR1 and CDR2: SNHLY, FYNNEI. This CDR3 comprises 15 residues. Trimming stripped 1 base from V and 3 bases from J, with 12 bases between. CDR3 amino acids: CASSEEGRGYYGYTF. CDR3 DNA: TGTGCCAGCAGTGAAGAAGGACGGGGGTACTATGGCTACACCTTC. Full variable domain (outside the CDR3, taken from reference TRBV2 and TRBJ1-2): EPEVTQTPSHQVTQMGQEVILRCVPISNHLYFYWYRQILGQKVEFLVSFYNNEISEKSEIFDDQFSVERPDGSNFTLKIRSTKLEDSAMYFCASSEEGRGYYGYTFGSGTRLTVV.

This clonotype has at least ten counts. CDR3 bases: TGTGCCAGCAGCTTTGGCCTAGCGGGGGTCCCCGTAGGCGAGCAGTACTTC. Translating it yields CASSFGLAGVPVGEQYF. The chain has TRBV5-6 and TRBJ2-5; TRBD2 matches at 10 bases. The end of the DNA is better explained by TRBJ2-7, so the J call may be wrong. The length of the CDR3 is 17 residues. Germline values: CDR1 SGHDT, CDR2 YYEEEE.

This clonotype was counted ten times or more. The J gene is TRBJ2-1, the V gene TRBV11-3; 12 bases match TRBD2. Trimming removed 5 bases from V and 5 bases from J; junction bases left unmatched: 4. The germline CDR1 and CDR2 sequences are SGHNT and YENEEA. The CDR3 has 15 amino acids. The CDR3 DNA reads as TGTGCCAGCAGCCCTCTAGCGGGGGGGCACAATGAGCAGTTCTTC. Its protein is CASSPLAGGHNEQFF.

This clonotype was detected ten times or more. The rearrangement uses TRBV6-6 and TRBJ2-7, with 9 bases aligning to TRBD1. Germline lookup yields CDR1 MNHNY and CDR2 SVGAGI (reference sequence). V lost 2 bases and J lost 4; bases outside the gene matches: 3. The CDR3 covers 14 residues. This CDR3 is CASSYPGQGYEQYF. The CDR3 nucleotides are TGTGCCAGCAGTTACCCGGGACAGGGATACGAGCAGTACTTC.

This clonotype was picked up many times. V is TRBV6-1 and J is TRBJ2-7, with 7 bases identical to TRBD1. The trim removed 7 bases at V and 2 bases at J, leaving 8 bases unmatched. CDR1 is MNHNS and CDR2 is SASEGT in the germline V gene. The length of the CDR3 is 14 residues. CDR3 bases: TGTGCCAGCAACCTAGACAGGGATGCCTACGAGCAGTACTTC. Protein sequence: CASNLDRDAYEQYF.

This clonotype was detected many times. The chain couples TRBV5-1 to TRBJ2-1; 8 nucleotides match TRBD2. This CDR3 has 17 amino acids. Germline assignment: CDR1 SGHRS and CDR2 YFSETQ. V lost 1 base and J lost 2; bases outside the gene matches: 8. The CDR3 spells CASSLKAGGRAYNEQFF. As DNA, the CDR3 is TGCGCCAGCAGCTTGAAGGCGGGGGGCAGGGCCTACAATGAGCAGTTCTTC.

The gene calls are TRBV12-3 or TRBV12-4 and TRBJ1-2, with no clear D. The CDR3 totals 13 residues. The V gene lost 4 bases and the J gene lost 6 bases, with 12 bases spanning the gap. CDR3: CASSSGYTDGYTF. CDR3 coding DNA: TGTGCCAGCAGTTCCGGATACACCGATGGCTACACCTTC.

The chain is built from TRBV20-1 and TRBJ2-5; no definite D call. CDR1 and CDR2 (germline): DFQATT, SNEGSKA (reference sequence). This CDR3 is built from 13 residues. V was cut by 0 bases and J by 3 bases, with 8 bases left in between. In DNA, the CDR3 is TGCAGTGCTAGAGATCGGCGGAAAGAGACCCAGTACTTC. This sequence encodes CSARDRRKETQYF.

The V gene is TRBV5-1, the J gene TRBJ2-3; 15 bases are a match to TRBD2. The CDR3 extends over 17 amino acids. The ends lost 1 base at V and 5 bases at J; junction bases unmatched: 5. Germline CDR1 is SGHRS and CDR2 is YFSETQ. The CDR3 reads CASSLQGLAGGRDTQYF. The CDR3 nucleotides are TGCGCCAGCAGCTTGCAGGGACTAGCGGGGGGCCGAGATACGCAGTATTTT.

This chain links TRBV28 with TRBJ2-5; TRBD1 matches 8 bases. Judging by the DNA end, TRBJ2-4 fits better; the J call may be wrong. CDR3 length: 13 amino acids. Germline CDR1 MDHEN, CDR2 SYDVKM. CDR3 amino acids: CASRGQARNIQYF. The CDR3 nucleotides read TGTGCCAGCAGGGGACAGGCTAGAAACATTCAGTACTTC.

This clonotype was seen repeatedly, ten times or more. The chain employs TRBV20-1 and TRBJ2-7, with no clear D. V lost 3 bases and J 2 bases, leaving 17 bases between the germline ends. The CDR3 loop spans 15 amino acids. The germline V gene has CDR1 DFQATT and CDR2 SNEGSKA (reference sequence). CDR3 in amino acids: CSASDSRSSPYEQYF. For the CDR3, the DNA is TGCAGTGCTAGCGATTCTAGGTCGAGTCCCTACGAGCAGTACTTC.

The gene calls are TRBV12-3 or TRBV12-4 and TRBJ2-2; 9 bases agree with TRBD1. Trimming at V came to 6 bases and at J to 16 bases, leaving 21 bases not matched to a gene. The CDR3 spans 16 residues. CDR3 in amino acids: CASRRSGTGRAGEEFF. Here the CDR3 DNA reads TGTGCCAGCAGGCGCTCCGGGACAGGGAGGGCCGGGGAGGAGTTTTTT.

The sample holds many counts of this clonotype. The CDR3 nucleotides are TGTGCCAGCAGTTCGGGACTAGCGGGGGGGGGCCAGTACTTC. Translation gives CASSSGLAGGGQYF. This chain uses TRBV27 with TRBJ2-5, with 16 bases that match TRBD2. Germline-derived CDR1 and CDR2 are MNHEY and SMNVEV (reference sequence). The CDR3 extends over 14 amino acids. With 4 bases clipped from V and 10 bases from J, the junction kept 3 bases outside the gene matches.

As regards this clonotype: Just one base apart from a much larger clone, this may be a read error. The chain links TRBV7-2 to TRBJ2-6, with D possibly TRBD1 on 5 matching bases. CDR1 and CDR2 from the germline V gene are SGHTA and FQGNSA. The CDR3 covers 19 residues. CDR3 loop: CASSSRKGARGSGANVRTF. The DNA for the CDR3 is TGTGCCAGCAGCTCTAGGAAAGGGGCGCGAGGATCTGGGGCCAACGTCCGGACTTTC. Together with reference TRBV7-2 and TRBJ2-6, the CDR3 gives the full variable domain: GAGVSQSPSNKVTEKGKDVELRCDPISGHTALYWYRQSLGQGLEFLIYFQGNSAPDKSGLPSDRFSAERTGGSVSTLTIQRTQQEDSAVYLCASSSRKGARGSGANVRTFGAGSRLTVL.

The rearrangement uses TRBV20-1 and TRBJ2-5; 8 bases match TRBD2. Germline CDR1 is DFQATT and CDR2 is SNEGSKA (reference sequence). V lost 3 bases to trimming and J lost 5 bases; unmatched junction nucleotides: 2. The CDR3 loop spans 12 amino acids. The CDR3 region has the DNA TGCAGTGCTAGCGGGAGGGAGGAGACCCAGTACTTC. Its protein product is CSASGREETQYF.

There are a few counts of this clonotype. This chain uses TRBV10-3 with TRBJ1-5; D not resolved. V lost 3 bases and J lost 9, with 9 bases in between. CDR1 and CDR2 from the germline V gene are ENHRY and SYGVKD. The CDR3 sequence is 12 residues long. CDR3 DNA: TGTGCCATCAGTGACGGTTCCGGGCCCCAGCATTTT. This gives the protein CAISDGSGPQHF.

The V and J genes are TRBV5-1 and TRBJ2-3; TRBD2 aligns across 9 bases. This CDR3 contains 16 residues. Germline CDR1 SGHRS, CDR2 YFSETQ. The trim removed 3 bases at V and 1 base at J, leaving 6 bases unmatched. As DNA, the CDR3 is TGCGCCAGCAGCTACGCTCCTAGCGGGGGCACAGATACGCAGTATTTT. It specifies CASSYAPSGGTDTQYF.

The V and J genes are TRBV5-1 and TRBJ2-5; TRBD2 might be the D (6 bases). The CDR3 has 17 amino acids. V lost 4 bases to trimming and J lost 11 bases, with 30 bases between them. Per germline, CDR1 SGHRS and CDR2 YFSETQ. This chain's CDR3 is CASSPQLGTPLSVEQYF. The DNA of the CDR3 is TGCGCCAGCAGCCCACAGTTGGGGACTCCCTTATCGGTGGAGCAGTACTTC.

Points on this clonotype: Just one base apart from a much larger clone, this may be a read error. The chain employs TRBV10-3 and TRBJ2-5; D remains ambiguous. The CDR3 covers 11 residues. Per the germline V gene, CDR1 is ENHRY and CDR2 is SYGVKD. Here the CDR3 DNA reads TGTGCCTTCAGTATCCAAGAGACCCAGTACTTC. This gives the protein CAFSIQETQYF.

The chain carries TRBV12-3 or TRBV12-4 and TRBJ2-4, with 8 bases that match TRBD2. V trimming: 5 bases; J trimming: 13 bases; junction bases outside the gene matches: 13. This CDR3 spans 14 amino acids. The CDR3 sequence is CASSKAGVLGEQYF. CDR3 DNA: TGTGCCAGCAGTAAAGCGGGAGTCCTGGGGGAGCAGTACTTC.

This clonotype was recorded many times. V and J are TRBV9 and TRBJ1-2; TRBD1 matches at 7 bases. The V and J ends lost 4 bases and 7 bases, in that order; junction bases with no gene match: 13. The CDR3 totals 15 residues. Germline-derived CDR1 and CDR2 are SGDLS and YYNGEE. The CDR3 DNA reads TGTGCCAGCAGCCCAAATTCAGACAGGGTCTCTGGCTACACCTTC. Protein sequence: CASSPNSDRVSGYTF.